Shown below are 29 T cell receptor beta chains from a single sample sequenced in a study of shared clonotypes between healthy human individuals. Generated by immunoSEQ multiplex PCR, the TCRdb table keeps only in-frame clones and is missing some. This table has 2,100,000 or so clones, 90% to 97% appearing once. Sequencing input: naive CD4+ T cells sorted from blood. Subset defined: CD45RA+ positively selected. The origin of the receptors is a man in his late teens or twenties in good health.

The V and J genes are TRBV12-5 and TRBJ2-5, with D perhaps given as TRBD1 or TRBD2 (5 bases each). V was clipped by 7 bases and J by 0 bases, with 18 bases between them. Germline values: CDR1 LGHNT, CDR2 FRNRAP. CDR3 length equals 16 residues. CDR3 coding DNA: TGTGCTAGTGCCCTACCGGGACGCGGGTACCAAGAGACCCAGTACTTC. The encoded protein is CASALPGRGYQETQYF.

The chain recombines TRBV6-6 with TRBJ1-3, with D possibly TRBD1 on 6 matching bases. V lost 4 bases to trimming and J lost 2 bases, with 12 bases between them. Germline assignment: CDR1 MNHNY and CDR2 SVGAGI (reference sequence). The CDR3 runs to 15 residues. Here the CDR3 reads CASSSAGGAGNTIYF. The CDR3 region has the DNA TGTGCCAGCAGTTCAGCCGGGGGCGCTGGAAACACCATATATTTT.

The rearrangement uses TRBV7-2 and TRBJ2-7; tentative D call: TRBD2 (6 bases). The CDR3 is 13 amino acids. V lost 5 bases, J lost 9 bases, and 17 bases lay in between. Germline CDR1 reads SGHTA; CDR2 reads FQGNSA. In DNA form, the CDR3 reads TGTGCCAGCAGCGTACGGGACTTGCCAGGGCAGTACTTC. It translates to CASSVRDLPGQYF.

This clone was seen just once. The rearrangement joins TRBV9 to TRBJ1-2, with 7 bases lining up with TRBD1. V was pared by 3 bases and J by 7 bases, with 12 bases of the junction left unmatched. The length of the CDR3 is 15 residues. The V gene's germline CDR1 is SGDLS and CDR2 YYNGEE. CDR3 in DNA: TGTGCCAGCAGCGACCTAGACAGGGAATTAGGTGGCTACACCTTC. This gives the protein CASSDLDRELGGYTF.

The J gene is TRBJ2-7, the V gene TRBV5-1; the D call may be TRBD1 or TRBD2 (6 bases each). V was cut by 0 bases and J by 4 bases, with 17 bases left in between. The germline V gene encodes CDR1 SGHRS and CDR2 YFSETQ. The CDR3 sequence is 16 residues long. The CDR3 nucleotides are TGCGCCAGCAGCTTGGCCTCGGGGGCTAAACGATACGAGCAGTACTTC. Its translation: CASSLASGAKRYEQYF.

The DNA of the CDR3 is TGTGCCAGCAGCGTAGCCTCGAGGACTAGCGGAAGCTCCTACAATGAGCAGTTCTTC. This encodes CASSVASRTSGSSYNEQFF. The chain uses TRBV9 and TRBJ2-1; 10 bases map to TRBD2. Germline-derived CDR1 and CDR2 are SGDLS and YYNGEE. This CDR3 region has 19 residues. The V and J ends lost 0 bases and 0 bases, in that order; junction bases with no gene match: 9.

The V and J genes are TRBV6-5 and TRBJ1-1, with no clear D. V gave up 6 bases and J gave up 2 bases, with 13 bases separating them. There are 14 residues in the CDR3. CDR1 and CDR2 (germline): MNHEY, SVGAGI. CDR3 protein: CASRPELSNTEAFF. In DNA form, the CDR3 reads TGTGCCAGCAGGCCAGAACTAAGTAACACTGAAGCTTTCTTT.

The chain uses TRBV28 and TRBJ2-7; 10 bases are shared with TRBD1. Germline V gene data show CDR1 as MDHEN and CDR2 as SYDVKM. CDR3 length equals 16 residues. Trimming cost V 3 bases and J 1 base; bases outside gene matches: 6. CDR3 DNA: TGTGCCAGCAGTTTGCTACCGGGACAGGGGTCCTACGAGCAGTACTTC. As protein: CASSLLPGQGSYEQYF.

The rearrangement links TRBV5-4 to TRBJ2-7; 8 bases are shared with TRBD1. This CDR3 is 17 amino acids long. The germline gives CDR1 SGHNT, CDR2 YYREEE (reference sequence). J lost 3 bases, V lost 4 bases, and 15 bases had no gene match. CDR3 sequence: CASSPGGVSVNLYEQYF. The DNA for the CDR3 is TGTGCCAGCAGCCCAGGGGGCGTAAGCGTAAATCTCTACGAGCAGTACTTC.

This chain links TRBV9 with TRBJ2-7, with D perhaps TRBD2 (6 bases). CDR3 length: 15 residues. CDR1 is SGDLS, CDR2 YYNGEE, per germline. Trimming shortened V by 4 bases and J by 5 bases, and 19 bases separated the two germline ends. The CDR3 nucleotides are TGTGCCAGCAGCTCCATTGGGGGAGAGCGGGACGAGCAGTACTTC. This codes for CASSSIGGERDEQYF.

On this clone itself: The identical CDR3 is also encoded by other nucleotide sequences in the sample. The DNA of the CDR3 is TGCAGCGTGGGGCCAGGGCTGAACACTGAAGCTTTCTTT. This sequence encodes CSVGPGLNTEAFF. The genes are TRBV29-1 and TRBJ1-1, with D tentatively TRBD1 (5 bases). Trimming stripped 6 bases from V and 0 bases from J, with 11 bases between. Germline V lookup: CDR1 SQVTM, CDR2 ANQGSEA. CDR3 size: 13 residues.

The chain joins TRBV7-9 to TRBJ2-7, with a possible D match to TRBD1 (6 bases). With 5 bases removed from V and 3 bases from J, the gap between germline ends came to 11 bases. Germline loops: CDR1 SEHNR, CDR2 FQNEAQ (reference sequence). CDR3 length: 13 amino acids. CDR3 DNA sequence: TGTGCCAGCAGCCCTACAGGGATCTACGAGCAGTACTTC. Its protein is CASSPTGIYEQYF.

The chain recombines TRBV7-9 with TRBJ1-1, with 10 bases lining up with TRBD1. J lost 5 bases, V lost 7 bases, and 10 bases had no gene match. This CDR3 comprises 15 residues. Germline CDR1 and CDR2: SEHNR and FQNEAQ (reference sequence). As DNA, the CDR3 is TGTGCCAGCACCCAAGCGGGACAGGGGAATACTGAAGCTTTCTTT. It is translated as CASTQAGQGNTEAFF.

The chain recombines TRBV2 with TRBJ1-2; no firm D call. The CDR3 is 13 amino acids. Trimming removed 6 bases from V and 5 bases from J, with 13 bases in between. The germline V gene encodes CDR1 SNHLY and CDR2 FYNNEI. The CDR3 bases are TGTGCCAGCAGGCCTTCGGGATCGTATGGCTACACCTTC. Translation gives CASRPSGSYGYTF.

The gene calls are TRBV23-1 and TRBJ2-5; 9 nucleotides line up with TRBD1. TRBV23-1 is recorded as an ORF, its role being uncertain. The V segment lost 5 bases and the J segment 1 base; nucleotides outside the gene matches: 5. CDR3 length: 15 residues. The CDR3 nucleotides read TGCGCCAGCAGTGCCCGGGACAGGGCCCAAGAGACCCAGTACTTC. Encoded protein: CASSARDRAQETQYF.

This sequence joins TRBV9 and TRBJ1-3, with 7 bases that match TRBD1. V lost 2 bases to trimming and J lost 0 bases; unmatched junction nucleotides: 5. The CDR3 extends over 16 amino acids. Germline lookup yields CDR1 SGDLS and CDR2 YYNGEE. The CDR3 here is CASSVWDSGSGNTIYF. DNA for the CDR3: TGTGCCAGCAGCGTTTGGGACAGTGGCTCTGGAAACACCATATATTTT.

The chain joins TRBV6-5 to TRBJ1-3, with 7 bases fitting TRBD1. With V trimmed by 5 bases and J by 6 bases, 4 bases remained unmatched. CDR3 length: 13 amino acids. Germline CDR1 and CDR2: MNHEY and SVGAGI. DNA for the CDR3: TGTGCCAGCAGTCGACAGGGAATAAACACCATATATTTT. It translates to CASSRQGINTIYF.

The chain carries TRBV30 and TRBJ1-6, with D hard to call. There are 13 residues in the CDR3. V shed 2 bases and J shed 9 bases, with 11 bases lying between them. The germline gives CDR1 GTSNPN, CDR2 SVGIG (reference sequence). CDR3 sequence: CAWSPLFSSPLHF. The CDR3 DNA reads TGTGCCTGGAGTCCCCTTTTCTCTTCACCCCTCCACTTT. The full variable domain, its missing parts supplied by reference TRBV30 and TRBJ1-6, is SQTIHQWPATLVQPVGSPLSLECTVEGTSNPNLYWYRQAAGRGLQLLFYSVGIGQISSEVPQNLSASRPQDRQFILSSKKLLLSDSGFYLCAWSPLFSSPLHFGNGTRLTVT.

The chain employs TRBV4-1 and TRBJ1-6, with D tentatively TRBD1 (5 bases). V shed 5 bases and J shed 6 bases, with 11 bases lying between them. CDR1 and CDR2 from the germline V gene are MGHRA and YSYEKL. CDR3 length: 14 amino acids. CDR3 sequence: CASSGGGSNSPLHF. The CDR3 bases are TGCGCCAGCAGCGGGGGTGGATCTAATTCACCCCTCCACTTT.

The CDR3 protein is CASSSRDSRTYGYTF. For the CDR3, the DNA is TGTGCCAGTAGTAGCCGGGACTCCCGGACCTATGGCTACACCTTC. The rearrangement uses TRBV19 and TRBJ1-2; a possible D gene is TRBD1 (5 bases). The length of the CDR3 is 15 residues. Germline CDR1 is LNHDA and CDR2 is SQIVND (reference sequence). Trimming left V 4 bases short and J 4 bases short, with 16 bases between.

This clone was seen a single time. The chain recombines TRBV6-5 with TRBJ2-7; 7 bases align to TRBD1. This CDR3 has 14 amino acids. CDR1 MNHEY and CDR2 SVGAGI come from the germline V gene. V lost 6 bases and J lost 2; bases outside the gene matches: 7. The CDR3 here is CASSQYRGTYEQYF. CDR3 DNA sequence: TGTGCCAGCAGCCAATACAGGGGAACCTACGAGCAGTACTTC.

The gene calls are TRBV19 and TRBJ2-7, with 7 bases lining up with TRBD1. The junction had 12 bases not matched to a gene; V was cut back by 5 bases and J by 2 bases. The CDR3 runs to 16 residues. The germline CDR1 and CDR2 sequences are LNHDA and SQIVND (reference sequence). CDR3 coding DNA: TGTGCCAGTAGTGTCCTACCGGGACAGAAGACCTACGAGCAGTACTTC. It codes for CASSVLPGQKTYEQYF.

The rearrangement links TRBV11-2 to TRBJ2-7, with D possibly called TRBD1 or TRBD2 (6 bases each). The germline gives CDR1 SGHAT, CDR2 FQNNGV. This CDR3 region has 15 residues. Trimming took off 4 bases at V and 3 bases at J, with 16 bases between the two ends. The CDR3 DNA reads as TGTGCCAGCAGCTACCTTAGGGGGGAGAGCTACGAGCAGTACTTC. Amino acids: CASSYLRGESYEQYF.

The chain has TRBV25-1 and TRBJ2-7, with D possibly being TRBD1 (5 bases). Trimming took off 4 bases at V and 3 bases at J, with 10 bases between the two ends. From germline, CDR1 is MGHDK and CDR2 SYGVNS. The CDR3 totals 13 residues. The DNA of the CDR3 is TGTGCCAGCAGTGTACCAGGGAACTACGAGCAGTACTTC. Encoded protein: CASSVPGNYEQYF.

The rearrangement uses TRBV20-1 and TRBJ1-1; D uncertain. The CDR3 covers 11 residues. With 6 bases removed from V and 10 bases from J, the gap between germline ends came to 15 bases. Germline CDR1 DFQATT, CDR2 SNEGSKA (reference sequence). Here the CDR3 DNA reads TGCAGTGCCCTAGGAGGGTTAACAGCTTTCTTT. It is translated as CSALGGLTAFF.

J is TRBJ2-7 and V is TRBV9, with D possibly matching TRBD1 (5 bases). The CDR3 loop spans 14 amino acids. V lost 3 bases and J 6 bases, leaving 16 bases between the germline ends. Germline assignment: CDR1 SGDLS and CDR2 YYNGEE. CDR3 bases: TGTGCCAGCAGCGAGCCCGGACGAGACAGCGAGCAGTACTTC. It translates to CASSEPGRDSEQYF.

This clone was seen more than once but under ten times. V is TRBV11-2 and J is TRBJ1-6, with D possibly TRBD1 on 5 matching bases. Germline V gene lookup returns CDR1 SGHAT and CDR2 FQNNGV. This CDR3 comprises 15 residues. Deletions cut 4 bases from V and 10 bases from J, with 17 bases between. DNA for the CDR3: TGTGCCAGCAGCTCCGACAGAAAAGGACGGTCACCCCTCCACTTT. Its translation: CASSSDRKGRSPLHF.

The sample holds one count of this clone. CDR3 DNA sequence: TGTGCCAGCAGCGTGGGACAGCGGCCCTCGGCTGGGGCCAACGTCCTGACTTTC. This gives the protein CASSVGQRPSAGANVLTF. This chain joins TRBV7-2 and TRBJ2-6; 7 bases agree with TRBD1. Germline loops: CDR1 SGHTA, CDR2 FQGNSA. The V and J ends lost 5 bases and 2 bases, in that order; junction bases with no gene match: 12. The CDR3 sequence is 18 residues long.

The chain combines TRBV4-1 with TRBJ1-2; D gene unclear. The CDR3 has 14 residues. V lost 0 bases and J lost 8, with 13 bases in between. Looked up from germline, CDR1 is MGHRA and CDR2 is YSYEKL. The chain's CDR3 is CASSQDEIPRGYTF. The CDR3 DNA reads TGCGCCAGCAGCCAAGATGAAATCCCAAGAGGCTACACCTTC.